This TCR beta chain emerged from a study of T cells in Graves' hyperthyroidism and ophthalmopathy. Clinical symptoms, serum thyroxine and TRAb, thyroid ultrasound and orbital computed tomography together formed the diagnostic basis. Isolation of PBMCs was performed on 8.5 to 10 ml fresh peripheral blood. This CDR3 has 13 residues. Trimming pared 3 bases from V and 10 bases from J, leaving 10 bases between. Using RNA transcripts as the source, TCR beta CDR3 regions were amplified. When the TCR CDR3 underwent first-round RT-PCR, the HTBI primer set was used. Via MiXCR, TCRdb re-called the multiplex PCR reads, giving one row per CDR3 protein. The sample shows 450,000 to 500,000 distinct CDR3 sequences, under 25% of them seen only once. In this sample, this clonotype turned up many times.

Sequenced: blood. This TCR was sampled from a woman aged 70-85 years with Graves' ophthalmopathy. This chain links TRBV12-3 or TRBV12-4 with TRBJ1-6; no definite D call. The CDR3 loop is CASSLGGRSPLHF. As DNA, the CDR3 is TGTGCCAGCAGTTTGGGAGGGCGATCACCCCTCCACTTT.